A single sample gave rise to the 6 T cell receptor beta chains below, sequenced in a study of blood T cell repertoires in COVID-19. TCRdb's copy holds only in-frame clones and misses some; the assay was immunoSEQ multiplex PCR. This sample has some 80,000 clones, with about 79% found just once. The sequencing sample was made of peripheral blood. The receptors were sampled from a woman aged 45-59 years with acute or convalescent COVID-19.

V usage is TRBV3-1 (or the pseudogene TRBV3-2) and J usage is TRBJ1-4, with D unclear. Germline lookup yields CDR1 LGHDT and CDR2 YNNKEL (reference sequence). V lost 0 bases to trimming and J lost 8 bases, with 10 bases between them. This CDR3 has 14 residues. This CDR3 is CASSQDAGGEKLFF. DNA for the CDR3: TGTGCCAGCAGCCAAGATGCAGGAGGGGAAAAACTGTTTTTT.

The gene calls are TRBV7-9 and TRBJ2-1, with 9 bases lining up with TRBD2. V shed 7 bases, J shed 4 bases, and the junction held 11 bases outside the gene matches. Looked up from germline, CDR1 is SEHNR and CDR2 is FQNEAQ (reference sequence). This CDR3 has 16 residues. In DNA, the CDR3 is TGTGCCAGCACCGGCGGGGGGGCGTTCTTATACAATGAGCAGTTCTTC. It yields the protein CASTGGGAFLYNEQFF.

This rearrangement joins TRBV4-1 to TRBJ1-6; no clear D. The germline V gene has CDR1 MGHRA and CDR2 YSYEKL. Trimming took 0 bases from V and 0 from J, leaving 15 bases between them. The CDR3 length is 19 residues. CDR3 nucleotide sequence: TGCGCCAGCAGCCAAGATTGGGCCCCAAAGAGCTCCTATAATTCACCCCTCCACTTT. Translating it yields CASSQDWAPKSSYNSPLHF.

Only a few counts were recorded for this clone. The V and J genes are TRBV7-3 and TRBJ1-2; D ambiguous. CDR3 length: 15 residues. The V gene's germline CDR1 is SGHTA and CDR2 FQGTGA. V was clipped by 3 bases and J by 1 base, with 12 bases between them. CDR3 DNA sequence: TGTGCCAGCAGCTTCAACTACCCGTTTAACTATGGCTACACCTTC. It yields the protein CASSFNYPFNYGYTF.

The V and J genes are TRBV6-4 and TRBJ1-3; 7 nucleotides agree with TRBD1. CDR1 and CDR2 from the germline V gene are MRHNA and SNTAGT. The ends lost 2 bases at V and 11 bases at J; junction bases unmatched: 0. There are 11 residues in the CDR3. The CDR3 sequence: CASSDGQAIYF. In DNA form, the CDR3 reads TGTGCCAGCAGTGACGGACAGGCCATATATTTT.

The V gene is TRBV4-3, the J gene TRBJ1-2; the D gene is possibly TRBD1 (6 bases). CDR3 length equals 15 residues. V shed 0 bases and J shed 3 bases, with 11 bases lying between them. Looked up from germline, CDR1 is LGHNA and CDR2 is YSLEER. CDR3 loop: CASSQELGAYYGYTF. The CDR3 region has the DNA TGCGCCAGCAGCCAAGAACTGGGGGCGTACTATGGCTACACCTTC.